This T cell receptor beta chain was sequenced in a study of molecular identifiers for immune sequencing clone quantification. Looking at the study overall: With replicates, the RNA of around 20,000 or 100,000 naive CD8 cells was split five ways and four were sequenced. Study results and caveats: Clonotypes surpassing 20 RNA copies contained over 99% of effector molecules, versus under 1% in naive cells.

TCRdb re-derived calls from the PCR reads in MiXCR, one entry per CDR3 protein. Of 300,000 to 400,000 distinct CDR3 sequences in the sample, roughly 23% were seen once. This clonotype was counted many times. The antigen is not known. Input material: naive CD8+ T cells from blood, with Jurkat cell RNA spiked in. Subset noted: FACS-sorted CD8+CD4-CCR7+CD45RA+ naive T cells. The receptor comes from a human donor in good health. Some libraries in this study had Jurkat cell RNA spiked in.

The CDR3 DNA reads as TGCAGCGTTGAAGACGGGCGGACCCACACAGATACGCAGTATTTT. It encodes CSVEDGRTHTDTQYF. The V gene is TRBV29-1, the J gene TRBJ2-3, with D unclear. With 0 bases removed from V and 2 bases from J, the gap between germline ends came to 12 bases. This CDR3 has 15 residues. Germline CDR1 is SQVTM and CDR2 is ANQGSEA.